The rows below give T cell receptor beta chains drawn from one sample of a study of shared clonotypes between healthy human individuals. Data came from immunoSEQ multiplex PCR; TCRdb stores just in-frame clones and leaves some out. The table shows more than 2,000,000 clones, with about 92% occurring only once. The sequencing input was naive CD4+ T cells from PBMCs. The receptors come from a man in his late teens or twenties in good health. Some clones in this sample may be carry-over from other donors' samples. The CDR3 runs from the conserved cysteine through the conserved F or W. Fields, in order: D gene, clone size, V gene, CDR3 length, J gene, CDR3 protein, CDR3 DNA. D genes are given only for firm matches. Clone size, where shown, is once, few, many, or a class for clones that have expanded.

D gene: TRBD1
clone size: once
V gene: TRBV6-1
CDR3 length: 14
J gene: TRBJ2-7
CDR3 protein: CASSEHGTGREQYF
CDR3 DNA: TGTGCCAGCAGTGAACATGGGACAGGGCGAGAGCAGTACTTC

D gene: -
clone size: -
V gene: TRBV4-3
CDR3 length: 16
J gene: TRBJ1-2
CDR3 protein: CASSQLKTNRVYGYTF
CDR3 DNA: TGCGCCAGCAGCCAATTGAAGACGAACAGGGTCTATGGCTACACCTTC

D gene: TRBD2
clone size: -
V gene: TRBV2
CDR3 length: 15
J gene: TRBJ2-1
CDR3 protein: CASTISGRSNNEQFF
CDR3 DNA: TGTGCCAGCACCATTAGCGGGAGGAGTAACAATGAGCAGTTCTTC

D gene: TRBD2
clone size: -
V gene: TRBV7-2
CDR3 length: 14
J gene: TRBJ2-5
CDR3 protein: CASSKREGRETQYF
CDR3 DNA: TGTGCCAGCAGCAAACGGGAGGGCCGGGAGACCCAGTACTTC

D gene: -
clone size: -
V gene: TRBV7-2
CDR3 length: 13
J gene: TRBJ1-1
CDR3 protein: CASSVQLNTEAFF
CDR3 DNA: TGTGCCAGCAGCGTGCAGCTGAACACTGAAGCTTTCTTT

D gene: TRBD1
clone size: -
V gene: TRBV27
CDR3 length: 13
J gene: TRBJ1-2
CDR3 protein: CASSQDRGIGYTF
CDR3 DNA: TGTGCCAGCAGTCAGGACAGGGGAATTGGCTACACCTTC

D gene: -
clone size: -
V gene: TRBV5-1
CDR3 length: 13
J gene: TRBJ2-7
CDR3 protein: CASSLIPAMEQYF
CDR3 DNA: TGCGCCAGCAGCTTGATCCCAGCCATGGAGCAGTACTTC

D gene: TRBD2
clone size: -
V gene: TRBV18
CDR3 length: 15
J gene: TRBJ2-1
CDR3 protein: CASSSGLADLNEQFF
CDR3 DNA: TGTGCCAGCTCGTCGGGACTAGCGGACCTCAATGAGCAGTTCTTC

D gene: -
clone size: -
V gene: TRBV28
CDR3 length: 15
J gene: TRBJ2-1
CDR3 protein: CASSYGKGSYNEQFF
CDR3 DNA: TGTGCCAGCAGTTACGGTAAAGGCTCCTACAATGAGCAGTTCTTC

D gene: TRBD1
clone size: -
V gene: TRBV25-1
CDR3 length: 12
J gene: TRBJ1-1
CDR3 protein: CASSEYGRGSFF
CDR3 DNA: TGTGCCAGCAGTGAATACGGCAGGGGGTCTTTCTTT

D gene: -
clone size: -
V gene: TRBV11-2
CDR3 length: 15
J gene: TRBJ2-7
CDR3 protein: CASSSVRGSSYEQYF
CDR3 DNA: TGTGCCAGCAGCTCTGTCCGGGGAAGCTCCTACGAGCAGTACTTC

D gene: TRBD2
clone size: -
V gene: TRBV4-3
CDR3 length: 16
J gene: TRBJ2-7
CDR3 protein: CASSQALAGGFYEQYF
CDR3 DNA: TGCGCCAGCAGCCAAGCACTAGCGGGAGGGTTTTACGAGCAGTACTTC

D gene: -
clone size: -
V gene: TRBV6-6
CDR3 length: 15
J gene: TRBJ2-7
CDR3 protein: CASSQRLERTYEQYF
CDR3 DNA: TGTGCCAGCAGTCAGAGGCTGGAGCGAACCTACGAGCAGTACTTC

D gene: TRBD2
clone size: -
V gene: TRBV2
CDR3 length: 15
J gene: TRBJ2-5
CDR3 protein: CATRVLAGVGETQYF
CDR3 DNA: TGTGCCACCCGGGTACTAGCGGGAGTAGGGGAGACCCAGTACTTC

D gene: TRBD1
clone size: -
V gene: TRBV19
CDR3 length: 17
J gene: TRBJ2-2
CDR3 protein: CASRLRDRFINTGELFF
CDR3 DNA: TGTGCCAGTCGCCTCCGGGACAGATTCATAAACACCGGGGAGCTGTTTTTT

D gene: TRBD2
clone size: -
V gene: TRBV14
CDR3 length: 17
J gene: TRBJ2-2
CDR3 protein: CASSRRTSGFNTGELFF
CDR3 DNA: TGTGCCAGCAGCCGGAGAACTAGCGGATTTAACACCGGGGAGCTGTTTTTT

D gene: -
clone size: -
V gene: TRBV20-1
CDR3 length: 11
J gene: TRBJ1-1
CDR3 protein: CSASGQAPAFF
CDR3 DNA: TGCAGTGCTAGTGGCCAAGCCCCCGCTTTCTTT

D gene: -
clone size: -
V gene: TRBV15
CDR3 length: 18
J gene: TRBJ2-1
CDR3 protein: CATTRDRDSSTYYNEQFF
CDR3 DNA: TGTGCCACCACCCGAGATAGGGACTCGTCGACCTATTACAATGAGCAGTTCTTC

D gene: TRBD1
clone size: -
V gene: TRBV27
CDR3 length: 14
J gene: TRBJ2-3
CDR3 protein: CASSFRDSTDTQYF
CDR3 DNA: TGTGCCAGCAGTTTCCGGGACAGTACAGATACGCAGTATTTT

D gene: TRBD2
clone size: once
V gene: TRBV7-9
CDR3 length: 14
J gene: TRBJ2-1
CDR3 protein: CASRGTSGTNEQFF
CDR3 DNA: TGTGCCAGCAGGGGGACTAGCGGAACTAATGAGCAGTTCTTC

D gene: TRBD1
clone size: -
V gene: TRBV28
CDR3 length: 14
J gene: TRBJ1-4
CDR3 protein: CASSLGTGHEKLFF
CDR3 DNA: TGTGCCAGCAGTTTGGGGACAGGGCATGAAAAACTGTTTTTT

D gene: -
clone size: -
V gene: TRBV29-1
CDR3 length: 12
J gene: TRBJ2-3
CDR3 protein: CSVARSTDTQYF
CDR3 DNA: TGCAGCGTTGCCAGGTCCACAGATACGCAGTATTTT

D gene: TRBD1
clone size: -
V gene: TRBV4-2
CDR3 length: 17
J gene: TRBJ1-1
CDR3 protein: CASSQVLSQRTGAEAFF
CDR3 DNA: TGTGCCAGCAGCCAAGTACTCTCACAGAGGACAGGGGCTGAAGCTTTCTTT

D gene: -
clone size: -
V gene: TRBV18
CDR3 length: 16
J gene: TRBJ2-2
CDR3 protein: CASSPNLVRATGELFF
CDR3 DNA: TGTGCCAGCTCACCCAACCTCGTGAGGGCGACCGGGGAGCTGTTTTTT

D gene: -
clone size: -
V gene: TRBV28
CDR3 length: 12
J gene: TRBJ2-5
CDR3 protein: CSAGDPKETQYF
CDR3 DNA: TGTTCCGCCGGGGATCCTAAAGAGACCCAGTACTTC

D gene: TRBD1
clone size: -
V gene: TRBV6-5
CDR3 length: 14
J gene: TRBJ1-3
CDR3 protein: CASSPDRGRNTIYF
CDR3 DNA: TGTGCCAGCAGCCCGGACAGGGGGAGAAACACCATATATTTT

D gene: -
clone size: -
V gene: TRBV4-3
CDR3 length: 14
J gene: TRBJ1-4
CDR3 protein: CASSRATGFEKLFF
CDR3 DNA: TGCGCCAGCAGCCGGGCTACAGGGTTTGAAAAACTGTTTTTT

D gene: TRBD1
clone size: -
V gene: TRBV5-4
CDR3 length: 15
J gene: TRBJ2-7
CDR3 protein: CASSQGQGGVYEQYF
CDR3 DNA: TGTGCCAGCAGCCAGGGACAGGGAGGTGTCTACGAGCAGTACTTC

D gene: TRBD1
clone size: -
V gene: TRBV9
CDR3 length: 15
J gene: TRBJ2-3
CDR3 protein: CASSARDRGTDTQYF
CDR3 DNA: TGTGCCAGCAGCGCCCGGGACAGGGGGACGGATACGCAGTATTTT

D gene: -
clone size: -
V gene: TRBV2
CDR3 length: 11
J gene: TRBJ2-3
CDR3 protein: CARGVTDTQYF
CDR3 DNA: TGTGCCAGGGGTGTCACAGATACGCAGTATTTT

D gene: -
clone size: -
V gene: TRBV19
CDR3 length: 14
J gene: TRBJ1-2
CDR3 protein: CASSMGMRRQGYTF
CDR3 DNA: TGTGCCAGTAGTATGGGGATGAGACGACAGGGCTACACCTTC

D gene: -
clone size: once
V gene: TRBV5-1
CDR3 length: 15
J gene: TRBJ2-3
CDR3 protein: CASSFSAEAGDTQYF
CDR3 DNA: TGCGCCAGCAGCTTCAGTGCGGAAGCGGGAGATACGCAGTATTTT

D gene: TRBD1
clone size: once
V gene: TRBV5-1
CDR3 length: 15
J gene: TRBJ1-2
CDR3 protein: CASSIDRGLANGYTF
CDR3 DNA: TGCGCCAGCAGCATTGACAGGGGGCTGGCTAATGGCTACACCTTC

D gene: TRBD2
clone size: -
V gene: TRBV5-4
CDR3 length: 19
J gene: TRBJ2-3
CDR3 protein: CASSSGPGLAGDSTDTQYF
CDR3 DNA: TGTGCCAGCAGCTCGGGTCCGGGACTAGCGGGAGACAGCACAGATACGCAGTATTTT

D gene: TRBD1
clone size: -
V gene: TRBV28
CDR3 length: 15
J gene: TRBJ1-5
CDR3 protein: CASSLYDRGNQPQHF
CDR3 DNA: TGTGCCAGCAGTTTATACGACAGGGGGAATCAGCCCCAGCATTTT

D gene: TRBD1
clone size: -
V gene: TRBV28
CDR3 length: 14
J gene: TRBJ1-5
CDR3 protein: CASSALQGAGPQHF
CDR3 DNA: TGTGCCAGCAGTGCGTTACAGGGGGCTGGGCCCCAGCATTTT

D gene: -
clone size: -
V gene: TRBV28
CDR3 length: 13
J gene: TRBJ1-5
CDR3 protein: CASSPQDGQPQHF
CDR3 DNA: TGTGCCAGCAGTCCCCAAGACGGTCAGCCCCAGCATTTT

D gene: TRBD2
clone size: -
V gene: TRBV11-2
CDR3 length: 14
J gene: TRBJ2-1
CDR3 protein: CASTPGTGGWEQFF
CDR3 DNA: TGTGCCAGCACCCCCGGAACGGGGGGTTGGGAGCAGTTCTTC

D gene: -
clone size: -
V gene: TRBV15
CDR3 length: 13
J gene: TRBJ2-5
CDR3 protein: CASAGQSQETQYF
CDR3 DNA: TGTGCCTCTGCGGGACAGAGCCAAGAGACCCAGTACTTC

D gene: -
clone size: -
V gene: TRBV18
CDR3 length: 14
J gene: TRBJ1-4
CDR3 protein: CASSPRPVNEKLFF
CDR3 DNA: TGTGCCAGCTCACCAAGACCGGTTAATGAAAAACTGTTTTTT

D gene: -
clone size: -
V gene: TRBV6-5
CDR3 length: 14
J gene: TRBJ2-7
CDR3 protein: CASRPTGSGYEQYF
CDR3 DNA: TGTGCCAGCAGACCAACAGGGTCGGGCTACGAGCAGTACTTC

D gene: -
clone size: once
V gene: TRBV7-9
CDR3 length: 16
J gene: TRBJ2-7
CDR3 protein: CASSLGFRGHSYEQYF
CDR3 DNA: TGTGCCAGCAGCTTAGGATTCCGGGGGCACTCCTACGAGCAGTACTTC

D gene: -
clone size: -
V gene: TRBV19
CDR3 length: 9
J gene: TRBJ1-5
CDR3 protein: CAGGQPQHF
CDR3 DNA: TGTGCCGGAGGTCAGCCCCAGCATTTT

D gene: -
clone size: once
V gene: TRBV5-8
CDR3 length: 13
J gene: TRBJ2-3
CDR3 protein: CASSPLGVDTQYF
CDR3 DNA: TGTGCCAGCAGCCCGCTGGGGGTTGATACGCAGTATTTT

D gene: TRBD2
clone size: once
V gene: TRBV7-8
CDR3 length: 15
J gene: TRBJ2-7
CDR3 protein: CASSLRQREIYEQYF
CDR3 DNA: TGTGCCAGCAGCTTAAGGCAGCGGGAGATCTACGAGCAGTACTTC

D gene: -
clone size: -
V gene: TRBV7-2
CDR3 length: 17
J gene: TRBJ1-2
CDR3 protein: CASSFGGTTLDNYGYTF
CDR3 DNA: TGTGCCAGCAGTTTCGGGGGGACCACCCTTGATAACTATGGCTACACCTTC

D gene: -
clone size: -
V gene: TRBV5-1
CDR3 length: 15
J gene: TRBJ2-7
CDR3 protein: CASSLALVSTYEQYF
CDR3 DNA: TGCGCCAGCAGCTTGGCCCTAGTATCCACCTACGAGCAGTACTTC

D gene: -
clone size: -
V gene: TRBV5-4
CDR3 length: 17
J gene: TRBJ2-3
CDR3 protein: CASSFRDSRMYTDTQYF
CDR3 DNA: TGTGCCAGCAGCTTTCGGGACTCCCGAATGTACACAGATACGCAGTATTTT

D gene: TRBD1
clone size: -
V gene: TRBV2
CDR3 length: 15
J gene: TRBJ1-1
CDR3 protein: CASSVSGTAGTEAFF
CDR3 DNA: TGTGCCAGCAGTGTATCCGGGACAGCCGGCACTGAAGCTTTCTTT

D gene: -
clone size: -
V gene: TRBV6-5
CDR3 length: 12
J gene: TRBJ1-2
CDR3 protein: CASSPVAYGYTF
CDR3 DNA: TGTGCCAGCAGTCCCGTCGCCTATGGCTACACCTTC

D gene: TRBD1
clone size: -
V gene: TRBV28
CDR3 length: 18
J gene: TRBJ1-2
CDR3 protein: CASSLQGAVDYSLYGYTF
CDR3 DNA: TGTGCCAGCAGTTTACAGGGGGCGGTGGATTACAGTTTATATGGCTACACCTTC

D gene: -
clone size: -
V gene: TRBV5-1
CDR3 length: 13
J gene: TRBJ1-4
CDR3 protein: CASSVVAGEKLFF
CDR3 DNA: TGCGCCAGCAGCGTTGTGGCAGGAGAAAAACTGTTTTTT

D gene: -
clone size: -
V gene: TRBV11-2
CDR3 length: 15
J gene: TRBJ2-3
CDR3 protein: CASSLRAQSTDTQYF
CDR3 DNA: TGTGCCAGCAGCTTAAGGGCCCAGAGCACAGATACGCAGTATTTT

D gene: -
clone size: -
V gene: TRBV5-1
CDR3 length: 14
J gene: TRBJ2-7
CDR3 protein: CASSLETGAYEQYF
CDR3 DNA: TGCGCCAGCAGCTTGGAAACAGGAGCCTACGAGCAGTACTTC

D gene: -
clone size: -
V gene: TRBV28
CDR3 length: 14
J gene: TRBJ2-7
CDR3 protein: CASRSGGRTYEQYF
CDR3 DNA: TGTGCCAGCAGGTCGGGCGGTCGGACCTACGAGCAGTACTTC